Sequencing of this TCR beta chain was carried out in a study of control samples from healthy donors and cancer patients. Germline CDR1 SQVTM, CDR2 ANQGSEA. This CDR3 spans 13 amino acids. With 6 bases clipped from V and 5 bases from J, the junction kept 8 bases outside the gene matches. Generated by immunoSEQ multiplex PCR, the TCRdb table keeps only in-frame clones and is missing some. This table holds 100,000 to 150,000 clones, roughly 86% found once. The rearrangement links TRBV29-1 to TRBJ2-7; TRBD1 matches 9 bases. The specimen sequenced was blood. The TCR sequence derives from a man between 60 and 70 years old in good health. The CDR3 sequence: CSVLIQGANEQYF. DNA of the CDR3: TGCAGCGTCCTTATACAGGGGGCCAACGAGCAGTACTTC.